Many counts were recorded for the clone carrying this T cell receptor beta chain. The data were obtained in a study of early T cells in non-severe SARS-CoV-2 infection. As for the study in general: From unsorted whole blood, bulk RNA was sequenced, and the chains remained unpaired.

Tagging with unique molecular identifiers was applied to individual cDNA molecules. TCRdb called the 5' RACE reads again in MiXCR, with one record for every CDR3 protein. The table records more than 20,000 distinct CDR3 sequences, roughly 4% of them present only once. Sequences were obtained from whole blood. This clonotype was sampled from an adult who was a healthcare worker with PCR-confirmed SARS-CoV-2 infection or an uninfected control (not recorded which).

CDR3 in DNA: TGCAGTGCTAGTAAAGGACTAGCTGTCTACAATGAGCAGTTCTTC. This codes for CSASKGLAVYNEQFF. The J gene is TRBJ2-1, the V gene TRBV20-1; TRBD2 matches at 8 bases. This CDR3 spans 15 amino acids. After removal of 3 bases from V and 3 bases from J, the junction contained 7 bases not matched to a gene. Germline V gives CDR1 DFQATT, CDR2 SNEGSKA (reference sequence).